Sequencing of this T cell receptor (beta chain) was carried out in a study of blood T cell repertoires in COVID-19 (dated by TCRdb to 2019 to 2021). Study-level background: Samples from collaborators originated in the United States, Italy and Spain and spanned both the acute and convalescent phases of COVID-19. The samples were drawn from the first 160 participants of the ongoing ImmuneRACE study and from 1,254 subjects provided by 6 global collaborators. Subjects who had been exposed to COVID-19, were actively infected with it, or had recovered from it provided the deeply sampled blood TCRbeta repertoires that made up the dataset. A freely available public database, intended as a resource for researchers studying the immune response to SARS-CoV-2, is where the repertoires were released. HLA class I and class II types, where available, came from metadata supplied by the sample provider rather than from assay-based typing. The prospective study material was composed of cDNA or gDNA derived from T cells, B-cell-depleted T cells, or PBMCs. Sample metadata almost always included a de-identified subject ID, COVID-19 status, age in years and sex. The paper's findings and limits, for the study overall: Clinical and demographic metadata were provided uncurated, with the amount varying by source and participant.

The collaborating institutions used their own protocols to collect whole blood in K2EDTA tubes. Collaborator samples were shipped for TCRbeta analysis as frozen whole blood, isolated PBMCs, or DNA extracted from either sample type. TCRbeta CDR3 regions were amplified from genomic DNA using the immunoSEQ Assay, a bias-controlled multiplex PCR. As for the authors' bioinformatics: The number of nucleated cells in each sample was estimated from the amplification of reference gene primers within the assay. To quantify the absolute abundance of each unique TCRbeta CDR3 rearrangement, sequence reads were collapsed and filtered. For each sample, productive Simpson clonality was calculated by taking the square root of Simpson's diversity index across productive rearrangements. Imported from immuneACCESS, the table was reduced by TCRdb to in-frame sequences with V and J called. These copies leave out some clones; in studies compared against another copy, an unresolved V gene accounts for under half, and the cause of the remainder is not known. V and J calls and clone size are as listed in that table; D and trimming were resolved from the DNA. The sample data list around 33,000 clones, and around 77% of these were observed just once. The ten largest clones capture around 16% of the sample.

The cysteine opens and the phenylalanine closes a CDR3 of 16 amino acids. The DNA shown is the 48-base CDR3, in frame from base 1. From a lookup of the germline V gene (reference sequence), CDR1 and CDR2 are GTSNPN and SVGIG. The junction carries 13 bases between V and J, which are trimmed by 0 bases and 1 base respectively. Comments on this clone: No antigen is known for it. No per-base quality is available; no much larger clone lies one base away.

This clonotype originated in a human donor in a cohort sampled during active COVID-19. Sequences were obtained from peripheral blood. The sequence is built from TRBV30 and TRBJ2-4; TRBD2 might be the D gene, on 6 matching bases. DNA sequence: TGTGCCTGGAGTGTCGGAGGGGTTGGGGCCAAAAACATTCAGTACTTC. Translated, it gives CAWSVGGVGAKNIQYF.